These T cell receptor beta chains were read from a single sample in a study of blood T cell repertoires in COVID-19. This table comes from immunoSEQ multiplex PCR, and its TCRdb copy is limited to in-frame clones, with some not included. The sample holds about 380,000 clones, around 92% seen once. Sequences were obtained from peripheral blood. The receptors here all came from a middle-aged man with acute or convalescent COVID-19. Both conserved end residues are part of each CDR3.

v_gene	j_gene	CDR3aa
TRBV10-3	TRBJ2-5	CAISNVQGAGETQYF
TRBV28	TRBJ1-6	CASSPTGGSAHSPLHF
TRBV30	TRBJ1-2	CASTGVNYGYTF
TRBV18	TRBJ2-7	CASSLGHFSYEQYF
TRBV28	TRBJ1-5	CASSPTGTGVGSNQPQHF
TRBV7-8	TRBJ1-5	CASSLYRGRNQPQHF
TRBV6-6	TRBJ1-2	CASRLGYGYTF
TRBV28	TRBJ1-2	CASSFGGFYYGYTF
TRBV18	TRBJ1-2	CASSPLTENYGYTF
TRBV10-3	TRBJ1-1	CAISVLSGKNTEAFF
TRBV28	TRBJ1-2	CASSLSGREHGYTF
TRBV28	TRBJ2-1	CASSWWAGANNEQFF
TRBV25-1	TRBJ1-1	CASSRGNTEAFF
TRBV29-1	TRBJ1-1	CSVVEGDRGITEAFF
TRBV6-2/TRBV6-3	TRBJ2-1	CASSYPQGLAYEQFF
TRBV2	TRBJ2-5	CASRGDSGWETQYF
TRBV2	TRBJ1-1	CATHFGGVTEAFF
TRBV19	TRBJ1-1	CASSIDRGFEAFF
TRBV6-6	TRBJ1-6	CASSPGQGPRDGNSPLHF
TRBV7-8	TRBJ2-1	CASSLGTTPSEQFF
TRBV2	TRBJ1-6	CASSDQSHSPLHF
TRBV2	TRBJ2-1	CASCWQGTYNEQFF
TRBV7-9	TRBJ1-5	CASSAGAHSNQPQHF
TRBV2	TRBJ2-6	CASSAGRSSGANVLTF
TRBV4-1	TRBJ2-3	CASSRLAGHTDTQYF
TRBV5-1	TRBJ2-1	CASSWDGTGDYEQFF
TRBV28	TRBJ1-1	CASSPDRVGAFF
TRBV9	TRBJ2-1	CASSAGLAGGHSSYNEQFF
TRBV7-2	TRBJ1-1	CASSMTENTEAFF
TRBV2	TRBJ2-1	CASSGPGTVDNEQFF
TRBV9	TRBJ1-1	CASSVARRPEVIMNTEAFF
TRBV9	TRBJ2-5	CASSVGTSLETQYF
TRBV5-1	TRBJ2-5	CASSLGQGEETQYF
TRBV19	TRBJ1-2	CASRIDRDSGYTF
TRBV2	TRBJ2-1	CASRDPTSFDEQFF
TRBV4-2	TRBJ1-5	CASSQDGRQGNNQPQHF
TRBV11-2	TRBJ2-7	CASSLDQETSGGERQYF
TRBV5-4	TRBJ2-4	CASSSTTKNIQYF
TRBV28	TRBJ1-5	CASGTANQPQHF
TRBV7-2	TRBJ1-2	CASSPGTGIRKGYTF
TRBV6-4	TRBJ1-3	CASRSDRTEPSLPGNTIYF
TRBV19	TRBJ2-7	CASSKGSGYEQYF
TRBV28	TRBJ2-3	CASLTTGGGTQYF
TRBV11-3	TRBJ2-3	CASSLTSGSTDTQYF
TRBV19	TRBJ2-3	CASSIRGAGDTQYF
TRBV11-2	TRBJ2-6	CASSPEGSGSGANVLTF
TRBV18	TRBJ2-3	CASSPSPRLSTDTQYF
TRBV19	TRBJ2-3	CASSTRVYGKITDTQYF
TRBV4-1	TRBJ2-3	CASSQGDRERDTQYF
TRBV11-2	TRBJ1-6	CASSLDISPLHF
TRBV6-1	TRBJ1-2	CASSESRQGYGYTF
TRBV7-3	TRBJ2-2	CASSLQGTNTGELFF